This T cell receptor (beta chain) derives from a study of beta chain features in type 1 diabetes. Trimming at V came to 3 bases and at J to 1 base, leaving 1 base not matched to a gene. The CDR3 consists of 13 residues. Germline-derived CDR1 and CDR2 are SQVTM and ANQGSEA. Expressed TCRB transcripts were sequenced after all isolated RNA was converted to cDNA. Method: immunoSEQ multiplex PCR; TCRdb's copy keeps in-frame clones and lacks some. The sample contains about 350,000 clones, roughly a fifth of which appear only once. Sequencing was carried out using naive CD4+ T cells from blood. This sequence was found in a young woman in good health. The rearrangement links TRBV29-1 to TRBJ1-1; TRBD1 aligns across 8 bases. The CDR3 DNA reads TGCAGCGTTGACGACAGGGGGAACACTGAAGCTTTCTTT. Translated, it gives CSVDDRGNTEAFF.